This TCR beta chain was identified during a study of cytomegalovirus exposure and HLA in healthy donors. Here immunoSEQ multiplex PCR was the method, and the copy in TCRdb shows in-frame clones only, minus some. The sample holds approximately 220,000 clones, about 83% seen once. CDR3 length: 14 amino acids. The germline V gene encodes CDR1 MNHNS and CDR2 SASEGT. After removal of 6 bases from V and 1 base from J, the junction contained 4 bases not matched to a gene. This sequence originates from a man aged 18 to 30 in good health and CMV-seronegative. The chain employs TRBV6-1 and TRBJ1-1, with 8 bases that match TRBD1. The material sequenced was PBMCs. The CDR3 nucleotides are TGTGCCAGCAGGAATGGACAGGGGAACACTGAAGCTTTCTTT. It specifies CASRNGQGNTEAFF.